This TCR beta chain derives from a study of beta chain features in type 1 diabetes. This clone was observed a handful of times. Its antigen is currently unknown. Investigators reverse transcribed all isolated RNA, so they sequenced expressed TCRB transcripts. Clones were read by immunoSEQ multiplex PCR, and TCRdb kept only the in-frame ones, dropping some. The sample yields nearly 350,000 clones, 6.5% to 10% seen once. The study's findings and limits: Short templates might get an advantage during PCR, and this would be equal in patients and controls.

Germline CDR1 MDHEN, CDR2 SYDVKM. There are 14 residues in the CDR3. Trimming cost V 5 bases and J 7 bases; bases outside gene matches: 7. Input material: central memory CD4+ T cells from blood. The source is a woman younger than 35 in good health. The rearrangement uses TRBV28 and TRBJ2-1, with 8 bases lining up with TRBD2. CDR3 nucleotide sequence: TGTGCCAGCAGTCGGGGGGGCGTGGGGAATGAGCAGTTCTTC. Protein sequence: CASSRGGVGNEQFF.